This is a list of T cell receptor beta chains from one sample in a study of T cell responses to AZD1222 COVID-19 vaccine. Here immunoSEQ multiplex PCR was the method, and the copy in TCRdb shows in-frame clones only, minus some. The data show some 120,000 clones, roughly nine tenths seen once. This specimen consisted of peripheral blood, obtained on day 0 of AZD1222 vaccination. These receptors came from an adult in good health. The CDR3 runs from the conserved cysteine through the conserved F or W. D genes are given only for firm matches. Rows may omit the clone size; those that give it use once, few, many or a size class.

CDR3aa: CASHIGTVGTGELFF; CDR3nt: TGTGCCAGCCATATAGGGACAGTTGGGACCGGGGAGCTGTTTTTT; d_gene: TRBD1; abundance: .; j_gene: TRBJ2-2; v_gene: TRBV6-6
CDR3aa: CASSQDKNLATYEQYF; CDR3nt: TGTGCCAGCAGCCAAGATAAAAATTTAGCGACCTACGAGCAGTACTTC; d_gene: .; abundance: .; j_gene: TRBJ2-7; v_gene: TRBV4-2
CDR3aa: CASSLPPGASGGYNEQFF; CDR3nt: TGTGCCAGCAGCTTACCCCCCGGGGCTAGCGGGGGCTACAATGAGCAGTTCTTC; d_gene: TRBD2; abundance: .; j_gene: TRBJ2-1; v_gene: TRBV7-3
CDR3aa: CASSTVPGPLAGQYF; CDR3nt: TGTGCCAGCAGTACCGTCCCGGGACCCCTAGCTGGGCAGTATTTT; d_gene: .; abundance: .; j_gene: TRBJ2-3; v_gene: TRBV27
CDR3aa: CASSLDGTDVRTQYF; CDR3nt: TGCGCCAGCAGCTTGGACGGGACGGACGTACGGACCCAGTACTTC; d_gene: .; abundance: .; j_gene: TRBJ2-5; v_gene: TRBV5-1
CDR3aa: CASSLQRANYGYTF; CDR3nt: TGTGCCAGCAGCTTACAGCGCGCTAACTATGGCTACACCTTC; d_gene: .; abundance: .; j_gene: TRBJ1-2; v_gene: TRBV14
CDR3aa: CASSPVGGGSYGYTF; CDR3nt: TGTGCCAGCAGCCCCGTCGGGGGGGGAAGCTATGGCTACACCTTC; d_gene: .; abundance: .; j_gene: TRBJ1-2; v_gene: TRBV7-3
CDR3aa: CASSLEAAVGARGIQYF; CDR3nt: TGTGCCAGCAGCTTGGAGGCAGCGGTAGGGGCCCGAGGGATTCAGTACTTC; d_gene: .; abundance: .; j_gene: TRBJ2-4; v_gene: TRBV5-5
CDR3aa: CASSYNENEQYF; CDR3nt: TGTGCCAGCAGTTATAACGAGAACGAGCAGTACTTC; d_gene: .; abundance: few; j_gene: TRBJ2-7; v_gene: TRBV6-5
CDR3aa: CASSLGDYTDTQYF; CDR3nt: TGTGCCAGCAGCTTGGGGGACTACACAGATACGCAGTATTTT; d_gene: TRBD2; abundance: .; j_gene: TRBJ2-3; v_gene: TRBV5-5
CDR3aa: CASTLGTNTGELFF; CDR3nt: TGTGCCAGTACCTTGGGTACGAACACCGGGGAGCTGTTTTTT; d_gene: .; abundance: .; j_gene: TRBJ2-2; v_gene: TRBV19
CDR3aa: CASSVGPGTSGTGELFF; CDR3nt: TGTGCCAGCAGCGTAGGACCCGGGACTAGCGGCACCGGGGAGCTGTTTTTT; d_gene: TRBD2; abundance: .; j_gene: TRBJ2-2; v_gene: TRBV9
CDR3aa: CSASSWDNQPQHF; CDR3nt: TGCAGTGCTAGTTCTTGGGACAATCAGCCCCAGCATTTT; d_gene: .; abundance: .; j_gene: TRBJ1-5; v_gene: TRBV20-1
CDR3aa: CASSSPPPNEQFF; CDR3nt: TGTGCCAGCAGTTCCCCCCCACCAAATGAGCAGTTCTTC; d_gene: .; abundance: .; j_gene: TRBJ2-1; v_gene: TRBV12-3/TRBV12-4
CDR3aa: CASSLIAKNIQYF; CDR3nt: TGTGCCAGCAGCCTTATAGCCAAAAACATTCAGTACTTC; d_gene: .; abundance: .; j_gene: TRBJ2-4; v_gene: TRBV6-2/TRBV6-3
CDR3aa: CASSDRVSEAFF; CDR3nt: TGTGCCAGCAGCGACAGGGTTTCTGAAGCTTTCTTT; d_gene: TRBD1; abundance: once; j_gene: TRBJ1-1; v_gene: TRBV7-9
CDR3aa: CAWRTAYQTDTQYF; CDR3nt: TGTGCCTGGAGGACCGCGTACCAGACAGATACGCAGTATTTT; d_gene: .; abundance: .; j_gene: TRBJ2-3; v_gene: TRBV30
CDR3aa: CASSLDRGSFGTDTQYF; CDR3nt: TGTGCCAGCAGCTTGGACAGGGGATCGTTCGGCACAGATACGCAGTATTTT; d_gene: TRBD1; abundance: .; j_gene: TRBJ2-3; v_gene: TRBV7-8
CDR3aa: CASSFFPGLEETQYF; CDR3nt: TGTGCCAGCAGCTTTTTTCCAGGGCTGGAAGAGACCCAGTACTTC; d_gene: .; abundance: .; j_gene: TRBJ2-5; v_gene: TRBV7-9
CDR3aa: CASSWGDRATGELFF; CDR3nt: TGTGCCAGCAGCTGGGGGGACAGGGCCACCGGGGAGCTGTTTTTT; d_gene: TRBD1; abundance: .; j_gene: TRBJ2-2; v_gene: TRBV5-6
CDR3aa: CASSRGMTGANEKLFF; CDR3nt: TGCGCCAGCAGCCGAGGTATGACAGGGGCTAATGAAAAACTGTTTTTT; d_gene: TRBD1; abundance: few; j_gene: TRBJ1-4; v_gene: TRBV5-1
CDR3aa: CASGETPSYEQYF; CDR3nt: TGTGCCAGCGGAGAGACACCCTCCTACGAGCAGTACTTC; d_gene: .; abundance: .; j_gene: TRBJ2-7; v_gene: TRBV6-5
CDR3aa: CASTPWREGKNTEAFF; CDR3nt: TGTGCCAGCACCCCATGGAGGGAGGGGAAGAACACTGAAGCTTTCTTT; d_gene: .; abundance: .; j_gene: TRBJ1-1; v_gene: TRBV6-6
CDR3aa: CASSVEGIDGNTIYF; CDR3nt: TGTGCCAGCAGCGTAGAGGGAATTGATGGAAACACCATATATTTT; d_gene: .; abundance: .; j_gene: TRBJ1-3; v_gene: TRBV9